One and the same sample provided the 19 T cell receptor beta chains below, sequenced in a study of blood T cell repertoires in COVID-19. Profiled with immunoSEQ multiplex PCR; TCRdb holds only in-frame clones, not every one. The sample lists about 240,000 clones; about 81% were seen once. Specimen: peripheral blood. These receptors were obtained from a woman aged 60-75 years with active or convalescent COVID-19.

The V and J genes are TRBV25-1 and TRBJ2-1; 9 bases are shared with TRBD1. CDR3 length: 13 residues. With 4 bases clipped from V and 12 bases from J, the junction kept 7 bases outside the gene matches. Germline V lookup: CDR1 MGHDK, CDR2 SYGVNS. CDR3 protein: CASSVNTGGAQFF. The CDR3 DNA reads TGTGCCAGCAGTGTCAACACAGGGGGCGCGCAGTTCTTC. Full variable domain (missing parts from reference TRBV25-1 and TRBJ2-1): EADIYQTPRYLVIGTGKKITLECSQTMGHDKMYWYQQDPGMELHLIHYSYGVNSTEKGDLSSESTVSRIRTEHFPLTLESARPSHTSQYLCASSVNTGGAQFFGPGTRLTVL.

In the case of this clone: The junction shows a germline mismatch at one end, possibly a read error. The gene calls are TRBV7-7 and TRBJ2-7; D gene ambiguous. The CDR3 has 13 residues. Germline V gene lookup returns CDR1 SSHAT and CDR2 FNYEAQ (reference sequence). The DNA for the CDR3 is TGTGCTAGCAGCCCTTCTGGTTCCGGCGAGCAGTACTTC. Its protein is CASSPSGSGEQYF.

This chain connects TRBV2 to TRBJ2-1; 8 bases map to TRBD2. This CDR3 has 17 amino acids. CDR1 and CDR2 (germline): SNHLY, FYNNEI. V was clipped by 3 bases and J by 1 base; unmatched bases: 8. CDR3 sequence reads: CASSDGRGGGSYNEQFF. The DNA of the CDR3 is TGTGCCAGCAGTGACGGACGGGGGGGCGGATCCTACAATGAGCAGTTCTTC.

CDR3 protein: CASSLVPRAGELFF. DNA for the CDR3: TGTGCCAGCAGCTTAGTCCCCCGGGCCGGGGAGCTGTTTTTT. The chain is built from TRBV7-2 and TRBJ2-2; D ambiguous. CDR3 length equals 14 residues. The germline V and J ends were trimmed by 1 base and 6 bases, with 9 bases remaining between them. CDR1 is SGHTA and CDR2 is FQGNSA in the germline V gene.

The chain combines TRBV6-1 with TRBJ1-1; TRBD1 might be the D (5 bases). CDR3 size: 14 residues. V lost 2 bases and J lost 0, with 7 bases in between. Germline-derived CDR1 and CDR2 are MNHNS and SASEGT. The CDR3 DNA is TGTGCCAGCAGTGAAAAACAGGTGAACACTGAAGCTTTCTTT. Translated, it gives CASSEKQVNTEAFF.

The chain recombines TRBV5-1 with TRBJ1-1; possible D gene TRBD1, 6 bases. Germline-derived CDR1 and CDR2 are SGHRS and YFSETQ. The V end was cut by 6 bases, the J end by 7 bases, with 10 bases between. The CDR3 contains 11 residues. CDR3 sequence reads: CASKGEVEAFF. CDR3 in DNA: TGCGCCAGCAAGGGGGAAGTTGAAGCTTTCTTT.

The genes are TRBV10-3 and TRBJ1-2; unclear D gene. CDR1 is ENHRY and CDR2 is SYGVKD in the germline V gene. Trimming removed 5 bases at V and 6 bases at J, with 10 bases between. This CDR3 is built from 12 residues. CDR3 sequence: CAISPQRDGYTF. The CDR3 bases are TGTGCCATCAGTCCCCAGCGAGATGGCTACACCTTC.

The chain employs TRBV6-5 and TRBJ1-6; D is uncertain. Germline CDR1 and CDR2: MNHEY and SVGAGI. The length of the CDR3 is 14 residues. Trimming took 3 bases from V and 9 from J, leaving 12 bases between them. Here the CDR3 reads CASSYAGLASPLHF. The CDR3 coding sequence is TGTGCCAGCAGTTATGCGGGGTTGGCTTCACCCCTCCACTTT.

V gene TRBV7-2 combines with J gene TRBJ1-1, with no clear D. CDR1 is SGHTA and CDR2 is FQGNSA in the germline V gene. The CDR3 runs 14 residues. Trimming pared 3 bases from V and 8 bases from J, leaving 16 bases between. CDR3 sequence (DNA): TGTGCCAGCAGCTTGGGTCTCCAACAGACAGAAGCTTTCTTT. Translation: CASSLGLQQTEAFF.

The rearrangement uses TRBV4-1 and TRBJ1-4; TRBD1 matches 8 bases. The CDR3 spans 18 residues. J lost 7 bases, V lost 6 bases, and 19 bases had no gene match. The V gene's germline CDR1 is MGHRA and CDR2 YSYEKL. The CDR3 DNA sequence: TGCGCCAGCAGGGGGGCAAGGGACAGGAGGCGTGATGGTGAAAAACTGTTTTTT. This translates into CASRGARDRRRDGEKLFF.

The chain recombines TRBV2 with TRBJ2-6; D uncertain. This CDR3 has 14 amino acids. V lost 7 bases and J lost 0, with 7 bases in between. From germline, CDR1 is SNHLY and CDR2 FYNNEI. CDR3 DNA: TGTGCCAGCACGGGTCTCTCTGGGGCCAACGTCCTGACTTTC. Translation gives CASTGLSGANVLTF.

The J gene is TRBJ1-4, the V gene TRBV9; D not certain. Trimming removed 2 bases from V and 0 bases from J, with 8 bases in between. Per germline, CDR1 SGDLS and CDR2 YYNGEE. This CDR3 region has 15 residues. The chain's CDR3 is CASSVNGATNEKLFF. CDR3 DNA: TGTGCCAGCAGCGTTAACGGTGCAACTAATGAAAAACTGTTTTTT.

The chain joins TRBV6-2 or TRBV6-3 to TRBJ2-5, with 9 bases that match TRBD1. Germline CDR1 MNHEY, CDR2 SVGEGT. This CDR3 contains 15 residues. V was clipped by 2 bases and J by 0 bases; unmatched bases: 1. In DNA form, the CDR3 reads TGTGCCAGCAGTTACGGGGACAGGGACCAAGAGACCCAGTACTTC. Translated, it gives CASSYGDRDQETQYF.

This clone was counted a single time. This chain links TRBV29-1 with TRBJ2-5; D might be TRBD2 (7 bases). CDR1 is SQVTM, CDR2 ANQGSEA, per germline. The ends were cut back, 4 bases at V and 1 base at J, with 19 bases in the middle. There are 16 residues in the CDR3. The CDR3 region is CSVGYRRGASQETQYF. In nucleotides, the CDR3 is TGCAGCGTTGGCTACCGTCGGGGGGCGTCCCAAGAGACCCAGTACTTC.

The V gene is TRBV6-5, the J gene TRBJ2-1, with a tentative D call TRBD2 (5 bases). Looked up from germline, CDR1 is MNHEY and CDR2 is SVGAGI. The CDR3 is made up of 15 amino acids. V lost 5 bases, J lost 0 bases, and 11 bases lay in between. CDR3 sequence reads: CASSPDFTSYNEQFF. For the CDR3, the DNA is TGTGCCAGCAGTCCGGACTTCACCTCCTACAATGAGCAGTTCTTC.

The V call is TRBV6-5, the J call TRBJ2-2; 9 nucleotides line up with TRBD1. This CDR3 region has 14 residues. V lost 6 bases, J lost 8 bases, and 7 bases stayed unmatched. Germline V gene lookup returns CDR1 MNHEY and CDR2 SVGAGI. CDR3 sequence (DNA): TGTGCCAGCAGAGGGACAGGGCGGGGAGGGGAGCTGTTTTTT. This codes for CASRGTGRGGELFF.

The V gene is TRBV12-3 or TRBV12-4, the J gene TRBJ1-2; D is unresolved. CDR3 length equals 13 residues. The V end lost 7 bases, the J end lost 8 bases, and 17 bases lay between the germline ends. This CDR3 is CASTRGIGIGYTF. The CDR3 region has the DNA TGTGCCAGCACCCGAGGTATCGGGATCGGCTACACCTTC.

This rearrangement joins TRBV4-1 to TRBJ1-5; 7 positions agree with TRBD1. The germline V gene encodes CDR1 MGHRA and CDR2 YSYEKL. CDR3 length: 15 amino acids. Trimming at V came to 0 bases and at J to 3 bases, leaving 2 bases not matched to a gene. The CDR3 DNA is TGCGCCAGCAGCCAAGATGGGACAGTCAATCAGCCCCAGCATTTT. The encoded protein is CASSQDGTVNQPQHF.

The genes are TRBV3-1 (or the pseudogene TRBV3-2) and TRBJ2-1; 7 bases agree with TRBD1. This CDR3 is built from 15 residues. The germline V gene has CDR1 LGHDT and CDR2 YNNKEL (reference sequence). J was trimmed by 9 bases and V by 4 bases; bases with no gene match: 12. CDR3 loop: CASSLQGGRVSEQFF. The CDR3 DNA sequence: TGTGCCAGCAGCCTCCAAGGGGGCAGGGTGAGTGAGCAGTTCTTC.